The clone carrying this TCR beta chain was picked up a small number of times. The data originate from a study of regulatory T cells in long-lasting Graves disease. Time point: newly diagnosed GD, antithyroid drugs for less than 3 months. The TCR library was made from RNA that had been extracted from PBMCs in TRIzol. The CDR3 runs to 15 residues. With V trimmed by 1 base and J by 12 bases, 10 bases remained unmatched. The germline CDR1 and CDR2 sequences are SGHTA and FQGTGA. The TCR beta library used iRepertoire HTBI primers with Arm-PCR amplification of CDR3. TCRdb re-called the multiplex PCR reads through MiXCR, storing one row per CDR3 protein. Of around 450,000 distinct CDR3 sequences in the sample, under 15% were seen once. The same data also contributed to another study, on T cells in Graves' hyperthyroidism and ophthalmopathy.

The sequences come from peripheral blood mononuclear cells (PBMCs), collected at new diagnosis, from a patient treated with antithyroid drugs. The sequence came from a woman in her 30s with Graves disease. The chain links TRBV7-3 to TRBJ2-2; TRBD2 agrees at 8 bases. CDR3 DNA sequence: TGTGCCAGCAGCTTAAATAGCGGGGAAGGACGTAAGCTGTTTTTT. Translated: CASSLNSGEGRKLFF.